Listed here are 25 T cell receptor beta chains from one sample, sequenced in a study of blood T cells in healthy people across ages (dated by TCRdb to the mid-2010s). The library was made by 5' RACE. The sequencer was an Illumina HiSeq 2500. A second PCR of roughly 7 to 11 cycles was performed with a sample-barcoded 5' primer and a J-beta primer mix. TCRdb passed the public sequencing reads through fastp at Q25 and MiXCR, retaining productive beta sequences. When rows share a CDR3 protein, they turn into one entry using the most common DNA and genes. The sample profile shows about 670,000 distinct CDR3 sequences; around 41% of them were found once. The ten largest clones add up to 30% of the sample. Material for sequencing was blood. The receptors were sampled from a man at least 80 years old in good health.

This rearrangement joins TRBV7-9 to TRBJ2-3; weak D call: TRBD1 (6 bases). The CDR3 is 16 amino acids. The V and J ends lost 4 bases and 2 bases respectively, with 16 bases between them. Germline CDR1 is SEHNR and CDR2 is FQNEAQ (reference sequence). CDR3 residues: CASSSAGTLNTDTQYF. The CDR3 nucleotides read TGTGCCAGCAGCTCCGCCGGGACACTTAACACAGATACGCAGTATTTT.

The chain recombines TRBV6-1 with TRBJ2-3; D unresolved. Trimming left V 2 bases short and J 0 bases short, with 9 bases between. Germline V gene sequence: CDR1 MNHNS, CDR2 SASEGT. The CDR3 has 15 residues. The DNA for the CDR3 is TGTGCCAGCAGTGAATCGGTCCCTAGCACAGATACGCAGTATTTT. Protein sequence: CASSESVPSTDTQYF.

This clonotype was observed at least ten times. V gene TRBV7-2 combines with J gene TRBJ1-1, with D perhaps TRBD1 (6 bases). V gave up 5 bases and J gave up 6 bases, with 19 bases separating them. The CDR3 length is 15 residues. Germline V gene sequence: CDR1 SGHTA, CDR2 FQGNSA. In DNA, the CDR3 is TGTGCCAGCAGCCCCAACAGGGTACCCAGCGCTGAAGCTTTCTTT. Amino acids: CASSPNRVPSAEAFF.

The rearrangement uses TRBV7-2 and TRBJ1-2; D call uncertain. CDR1 and CDR2 (germline): SGHTA, FQGNSA. Deletions cut 5 bases from V and 4 bases from J, with 8 bases between. This CDR3 has 12 amino acids. The CDR3 region has the DNA TGTGCCAGCAGCAGAAGGCCCTATGGCTACACCTTC. Encoded protein: CASSRRPYGYTF.

This clonotype was detected only a few times. The chain carries TRBV4-3 and TRBJ2-1, with TRBD2 matching 9 bases. The V gene end was trimmed by 4 bases and the J gene end by 6 bases; junction bases not matched to a gene: 4. CDR1 and CDR2 from the germline V gene are LGHNA and YSLEER. The CDR3 is 14 residues long. As DNA, the CDR3 is TGCGCCAGCAGCCGGGGACTAGCCGCCAATGAGCAGTTCTTC. Its translation is CASSRGLAANEQFF.

Only one count was recorded for this clonotype. V is TRBV7-8 and J is TRBJ2-3, with 10 bases that match TRBD1. The CDR3 has 17 amino acids. Germline CDR1 reads SGHVS; CDR2 reads FQNEAQ. V dropped 2 bases and J dropped 1; count of bases not matched to a gene: 6. CDR3 in amino acids: CASSLLTGTGGTDTQYF. The DNA of the CDR3 is TGTGCCAGCAGCTTACTCACCGGGACAGGGGGCACAGATACGCAGTATTTT.

DNA of the CDR3: TGTGCCAGCAGCCAGACTCTCTCCGAGCAGTACTTC. Translated, it gives CASSQTLSEQYF. J is TRBJ2-7 and V is TRBV4-2; D not resolved. CDR1 is LGHNA, CDR2 YNFKEQ, per germline. The CDR3 sequence is 12 residues long. The germline V and J ends were trimmed by 3 bases and 6 bases, with 9 bases remaining between them.

The chain couples TRBV7-6 to TRBJ2-1; D may be TRBD1 or TRBD2 (5 bases each). CDR1 SGHVS and CDR2 FNYEAQ come from the germline V gene. Trimming stripped 9 bases from V and 10 bases from J, with 25 bases between. This CDR3 spans 15 amino acids. The DNA of the CDR3 is TGTGCCAGGAGCGTCGACAGTTTTTCGGGGACGGAGCAGTTCTTC. Translation: CARSVDSFSGTEQFF.

This clonotype occurred a few times. The chain carries TRBV21-1 and TRBJ2-1; the DNA was not used to check the table's D call, TRBD2. TRBV21-1 is deemed a pseudogene. CDR3 size: 21 residues. This CDR3 is CASSKRSLLAGVPSSYNEQFF. The CDR3 region has the DNA TGTGCCAGCAGCAAACGGAGCCTACTAGCGGGAGTACCAAGCTCCTACAATGAGCAGTTCTTC.

This clonotype occurred a few times. The chain couples TRBV18 to TRBJ2-5; 8 bases fit TRBD1. Germline V gene lookup returns CDR1 KGHSH and CDR2 LQKENI. The trim removed 6 bases at V and 0 bases at J, leaving 6 bases unmatched. This CDR3 comprises 15 residues. CDR3 nucleotide sequence: TGTGCCAGCTCGCTCGGGACAGGCCACCAAGAGACCCAGTACTTC. Its protein product is CASSLGTGHQETQYF.

This clonotype was seen many times. The chain has TRBV6-5 and TRBJ2-5, with a weak D call TRBD1 (5 bases). Germline lookup yields CDR1 MNHEY and CDR2 SVGAGI. The CDR3 is made up of 14 amino acids. Trimming took off 2 bases at V and 4 bases at J, with 11 bases between the two ends. CDR3 DNA: TGTGCCAGCAGTTACGGGCAGGGCCGAGAGACCCAGTACTTC. Protein sequence: CASSYGQGRETQYF.

This sequence joins TRBV18 and TRBJ1-5; D is unclear. Germline CDR1 reads KGHSH; CDR2 reads LQKENI. The ends were cut back, 2 bases at V and 2 bases at J, with 16 bases in the middle. The length of the CDR3 is 17 residues. The CDR3 bases are TGTGCCAGCTCACCAAGCGGAGGGCGGGGTCGCAATCAGCCCCAGCATTTT. This translates into CASSPSGGRGRNQPQHF.

The chain carries TRBV6-1 and TRBJ2-7, with D unresolved. CDR1 MNHNS and CDR2 SASEGT come from the germline V gene. The V end lost 1 base, the J end lost 5 bases, and 12 bases lay between the germline ends. This CDR3 is 14 amino acids long. In DNA, the CDR3 is TGTGCCAGCAGTGAAGTACCTCGTCGGAACGAGCAGTACTTC. Translation gives CASSEVPRRNEQYF.

This chain uses TRBV2 with TRBJ2-7; the D gene is possibly TRBD1 (5 bases). Germline V CDR1 and CDR2: SNHLY, FYNNEI. With 8 bases removed from V and 1 base from J, the gap between germline ends came to 18 bases. The CDR3 loop spans 15 amino acids. The CDR3 sequence: CASVPTGVRSYEQYF. The DNA of the CDR3 is TGTGCCAGCGTTCCCACAGGAGTTCGTTCCTACGAGCAGTACTTC.

V is TRBV10-3 and J is TRBJ2-3; 9 positions agree with TRBD2. Trimming at V came to 0 bases and at J to 14 bases, leaving 9 bases not matched to a gene. There are 14 residues in the CDR3. CDR1 is ENHRY, CDR2 SYGVKD, per germline. In DNA form, the CDR3 reads TGTGCCATCAGTGAGTCTGGGACTAGCTCCCCGGGGTATTTT. The encoded protein is CAISESGTSSPGYF.

In its sample, this clonotype was seen many times. J is TRBJ2-7 and V is TRBV7-2; possibly TRBD2 for D (6 bases). This CDR3 comprises 14 residues. Germline loops: CDR1 SGHTA, CDR2 FQGNSA. Trimming took 5 bases from V and 1 from J, leaving 12 bases between them. CDR3 bases: TGTGCCAGCAGCACCGGGACTCTTTCCTACGAGCAGTACTTC. Encoded protein: CASSTGTLSYEQYF. The entire variable domain, with the rest obtained from reference TRBV7-2 and TRBJ2-7, is as follows: GAGVSQSPSNKVTEKGKDVELRCDPISGHTALYWYRQSLGQGLEFLIYFQGNSAPDKSGLPSDRFSAERTGGSVSTLTIQRTQQEDSAVYLCASSTGTLSYEQYFGPGTRLTVT.

As regards this clonotype: A read error may explain this, as a much larger clone is one base away. This chain connects TRBV29-1 to TRBJ2-1; 10 bases are shared with TRBD1. The DNA end favors TRBJ2-7, so the J call may be wrong. Looked up from germline, CDR1 is SQVTM and CDR2 is ANQGSEA. CDR3 length: 15 residues. The CDR3 DNA reads TGCAGCGTTGAAGGGACAGGGGGTTCCTACAATGAGCAGTACTTC. Translation gives CSVEGTGGSYNEQYF.

This clonotype was seen more than once but under ten times. This rearrangement joins TRBV5-1 to TRBJ2-3; 8 bases line up with TRBD2. This CDR3 is built from 15 residues. Trimming at V came to 4 bases and at J to 1 base, leaving 5 bases not matched to a gene. Germline values: CDR1 SGHRS, CDR2 YFSETQ. This CDR3 is CASSPRLARTDTQYF. The CDR3 DNA reads as TGCGCCAGCAGCCCCCGACTAGCGCGCACAGATACGCAGTATTTT.

The chain couples TRBV6-2 or TRBV6-3 to TRBJ2-4; D not resolved. The J call could be wrong; TRBJ2-7 is a better fit for the DNA end. There are 14 residues in the CDR3. CDR1 and CDR2 (germline): MNHEY, SVGEGT. This chain's CDR3 is CASRRVKGVDEQYF. DNA of the CDR3: TGTGCCAGCAGAAGGGTCAAGGGTGTCGACGAGCAGTACTTC.

The chain links TRBV9 to TRBJ2-3; D remains unclear. Germline-derived CDR1 and CDR2 are SGDLS and YYNGEE. The CDR3 consists of 17 residues. V lost 0 bases to trimming and J lost 4 bases, with 18 bases between them. The CDR3 sequence is CASSVAGLSPVSDTQYF. In DNA, the CDR3 is TGTGCCAGCAGCGTAGCCGGATTAAGCCCCGTGTCAGATACGCAGTATTTT.

V gene TRBV6-8 combines with J gene TRBJ2-3; a weak D match, TRBD1 (5 bases). Germline V gives CDR1 MNHGY, CDR2 SAAAGT. This CDR3 is 14 amino acids long. V was clipped by 2 bases and J by 3 bases, with 9 bases between them. CDR3 coding DNA: TGTGCCAGCAGTTACCCCAGGGTGACAGATACGCAGTATTTT. It is translated as CASSYPRVTDTQYF.

The chain employs TRBV5-4 and TRBJ2-3, with 9 bases fitting TRBD1. CDR1 and CDR2 from the germline V gene are SGHNT and YYREEE (reference sequence). Trimming took 4 bases from V and 3 from J; bases not matched to a gene: 9. The CDR3 length is 16 residues. This CDR3 is CASSNPTGGMTDTQYF. The CDR3 nucleotides read TGTGCCAGCAGCAATCCGACAGGGGGGATGACAGATACGCAGTATTTT. Supplemented by reference TRBV5-4 and TRBJ2-3, the full variable domain reads ETGVTQSPTHLIKTRGQQVTLRCSSQSGHNTVSWYQQALGQGPQFIFQYYREEENGRGNFPPRFSGLQFPNYSSELNVNALELDDSALYLCASSNPTGGMTDTQYFGPGTRLTVL.

V is TRBV20-1 and J is TRBJ2-7; D is unclear. Trimming took off 3 bases at V and 3 bases at J, with 3 bases between the two ends. The CDR3 spans 10 residues. The germline gives CDR1 DFQATT, CDR2 SNEGSKA (reference sequence). In DNA form, the CDR3 reads TGCAGTGCTAGCAACTACGAGCAGTACTTC. Translation: CSASNYEQYF.

J is TRBJ2-4 and V is TRBV4-2; D is unclear. The J call may be incorrect, as the DNA end agrees better with TRBJ2-7. CDR1 LGHNA and CDR2 YNFKEQ come from the germline V gene. The CDR3 consists of 14 residues. The CDR3 DNA reads as TGTGCCAGCAGCCAAATCTTCGGGTTCGACGAGCAGTACTTC. Translation: CASSQIFGFDEQYF.

This chain joins TRBV3-1 and TRBJ2-5; 11 bases are a match to TRBD2. Per germline, CDR1 LGHDT and CDR2 YNNKEL (reference sequence). The V gene end was trimmed by 0 bases and the J gene end by 4 bases; junction bases not matched to a gene: 7. The CDR3 loop spans 17 amino acids. CDR3 in DNA: TGTGCCAGCAGCCAAGAACGGAGTAGCGGGAGGGGAGAGACCCAGTACTTC. It codes for CASSQERSSGRGETQYF.